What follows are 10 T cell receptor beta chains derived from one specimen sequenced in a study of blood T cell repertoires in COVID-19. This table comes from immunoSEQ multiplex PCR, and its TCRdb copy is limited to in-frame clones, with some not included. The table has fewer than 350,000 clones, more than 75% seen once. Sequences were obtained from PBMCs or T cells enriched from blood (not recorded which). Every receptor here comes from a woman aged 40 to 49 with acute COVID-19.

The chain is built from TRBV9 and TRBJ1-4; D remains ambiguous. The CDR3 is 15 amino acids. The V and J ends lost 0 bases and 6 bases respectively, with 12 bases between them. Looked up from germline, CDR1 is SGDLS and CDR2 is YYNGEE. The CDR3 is CASSVDGGLDEKLFF. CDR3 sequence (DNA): TGTGCCAGCAGCGTAGATGGAGGTCTTGATGAAAAACTGTTTTTT.

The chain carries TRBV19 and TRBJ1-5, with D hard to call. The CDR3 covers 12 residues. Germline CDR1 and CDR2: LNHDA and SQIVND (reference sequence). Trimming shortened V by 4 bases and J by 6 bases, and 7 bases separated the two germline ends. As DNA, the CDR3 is TGTGCCAGTAGTAACGGGGTTCAGCCCCAGCATTTT. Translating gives CASSNGVQPQHF.

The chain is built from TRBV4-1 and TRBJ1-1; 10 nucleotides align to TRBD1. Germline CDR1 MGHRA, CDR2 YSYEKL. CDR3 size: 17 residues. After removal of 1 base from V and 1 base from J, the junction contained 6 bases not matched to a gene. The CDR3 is CASSQGQGAPSNTEAFF. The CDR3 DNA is TGCGCCAGCAGCCAAGGACAGGGGGCTCCCTCGAACACTGAAGCTTTCTTT.

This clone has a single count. CDR3 amino acids: CASSPRWTGGTGELFF. The CDR3 nucleotides read TGTGCCAGCAGTCCCCGATGGACAGGGGGCACCGGGGAGCTGTTTTTT. The gene calls are TRBV27 and TRBJ2-2; 10 nucleotides line up with TRBD1. The V gene's germline CDR1 is MNHEY and CDR2 SMNVEV (reference sequence). This CDR3 contains 16 residues. The V segment lost 5 bases and the J segment 4 bases; nucleotides outside the gene matches: 7.

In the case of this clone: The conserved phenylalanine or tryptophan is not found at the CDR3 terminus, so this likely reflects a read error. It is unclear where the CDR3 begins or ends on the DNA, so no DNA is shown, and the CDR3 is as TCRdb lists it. The CDR3 here is CASSKQGTGIPL. The rearrangement uses TRBV21-1 and TRBJ1-1; the D segment call TRBD1 is taken from the table without a DNA check. TRBV21-1 is designated a pseudogene. Inclusive of both ends, the CDR3 amounts to 12 amino acids.

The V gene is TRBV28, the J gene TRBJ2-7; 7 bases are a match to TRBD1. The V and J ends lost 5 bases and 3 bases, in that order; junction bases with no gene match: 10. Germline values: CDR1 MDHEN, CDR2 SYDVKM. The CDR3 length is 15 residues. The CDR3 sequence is CASSARGTANYEQYF. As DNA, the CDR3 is TGTGCCAGCAGTGCAAGGGGGACAGCTAACTACGAGCAGTACTTC.

CDR3 region: CASSVDPAGQPQHF. Written as DNA, the CDR3 is TGTGCCAGCAGCGTAGACCCGGCAGGTCAGCCCCAGCATTTT. The rearrangement joins TRBV9 to TRBJ1-5; D is uncertain. The CDR3 runs 14 residues. Trimming left V 0 bases short and J 6 bases short, with 10 bases between. Per germline, CDR1 SGDLS and CDR2 YYNGEE.

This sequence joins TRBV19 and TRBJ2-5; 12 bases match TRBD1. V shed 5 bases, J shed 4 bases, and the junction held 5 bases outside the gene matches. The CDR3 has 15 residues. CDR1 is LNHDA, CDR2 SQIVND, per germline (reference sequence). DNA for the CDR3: TGTGCCAGTAGTCCCCGGGACAGGGGGCGAGAGACCCAGTACTTC. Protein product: CASSPRDRGRETQYF.

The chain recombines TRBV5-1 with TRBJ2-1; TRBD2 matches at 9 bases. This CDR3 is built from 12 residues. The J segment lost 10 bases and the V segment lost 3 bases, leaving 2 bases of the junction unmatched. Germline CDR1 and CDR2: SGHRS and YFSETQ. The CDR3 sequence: CASSSLAGEQFF. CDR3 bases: TGCGCCAGCAGCTCCCTAGCGGGGGAGCAGTTCTTC.

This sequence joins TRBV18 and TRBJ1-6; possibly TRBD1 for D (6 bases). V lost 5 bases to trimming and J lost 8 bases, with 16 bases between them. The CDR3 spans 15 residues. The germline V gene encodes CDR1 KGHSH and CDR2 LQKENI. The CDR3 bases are TGTGCCAGCTCAACCGGGACACCGAGAGATTCACCCCTCCACTTT. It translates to CASSTGTPRDSPLHF. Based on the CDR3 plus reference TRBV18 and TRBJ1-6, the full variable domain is NAGVMQNPRHLVRRRGQEARLRCSPMKGHSHVYWYRQLPEEGLKFMVYLQKENIIDESGMPKERFSAEFPKEGPSILRIQQVVRGDSAAYFCASSTGTPRDSPLHFGNGTRLTVT.